Each of the 11 T cell receptor beta chains below was sequenced from the same sample in a study of response to subunit inactivated influenza vaccine. TCRdb recomputed calls from the RT-PCR reads with MiXCR, one row per CDR3 protein. The data contain 710,000 or so distinct CDR3 sequences, 15% to 19% of them seen just once; the ten biggest clones take up roughly 10%. Sample: PBMCs from blood, taken roughly 12 days after vaccination. The origin of the receptors is a man aged 50 to 60 who received an inactivated influenza vaccine.

This clonotype has at least ten counts. The rearrangement uses TRBV12-3 or TRBV12-4 and TRBJ1-2; TRBD1 is a possible D gene (5 bases). The V and J ends lost 3 bases and 4 bases respectively, with 9 bases between them. The CDR3 extends over 13 amino acids. The CDR3 here is CASSFRGPYGYTF. CDR3 sequence (DNA): TGTGCCAGCAGTTTTAGGGGCCCCTATGGCTACACCTTC.

The gene calls are TRBV20-1 and TRBJ2-7; 7 bases agree with TRBD1. Germline lookup yields CDR1 DFQATT and CDR2 SNEGSKA (reference sequence). V lost 4 bases, J lost 3 bases, and 9 bases stayed unmatched. The CDR3 loop spans 14 amino acids. The CDR3: CSATGQARYYEQYF. In DNA form, the CDR3 reads TGCAGTGCTACCGGACAGGCCAGATACTACGAGCAGTACTTC.

This clonotype was observed a handful of times. This rearrangement joins TRBV5-1 to TRBJ2-3; TRBD2 matches 7 bases. V trimming: 1 base; J trimming: 1 base; junction bases outside the gene matches: 6. The CDR3 extends over 16 amino acids. Germline V gene lookup returns CDR1 SGHRS and CDR2 YFSETQ. The CDR3 nucleotides read TGCGCCAGCAGCTTGCAGAGTCTAGCGGGCACAGATACGCAGTATTTT. Encoded protein: CASSLQSLAGTDTQYF.

This clonotype was seen a few times. The rearrangement joins TRBV7-9 to TRBJ1-1; tentative D call: TRBD1 (5 bases). Germline lookup yields CDR1 SEHNR and CDR2 FQNEAQ (reference sequence). The CDR3 runs 14 residues. Between the trimmed V and J ends, which lost 7 bases and 1 base, there was a span of 13 bases. The CDR3 DNA is TGTGCCAGCACAAGGGGCGGGAAGAACACTGAAGCTTTCTTT. Encoded protein: CASTRGGKNTEAFF. The variable domain in full, completed from reference TRBV7-9 and TRBJ1-1, reads DTGVSQNPRHKITKRGQNVTFRCDPISEHNRLYWYRQTLGQGPEFLTYFQNEAQLEKSRLLSDRFSAERPKGSFSTLEIQRTEQGDSAMYLCASTRGGKNTEAFFGQGTRLTVV.

The rearrangement links TRBV11-2 to TRBJ2-1, with 7 bases aligning to TRBD2. The CDR3 has 13 residues. Germline V gives CDR1 SGHAT, CDR2 FQNNGV. Trimming cost V 5 bases and J 13 bases; bases outside gene matches: 11. The CDR3 bases are TGTGCCAGCAGCCAAGAAGATGGACTAGTACAGTTCTTC. Translated: CASSQEDGLVQFF.

The rearrangement links TRBV5-6 to TRBJ2-7; a possible D gene is TRBD1 (5 bases). V lost 6 bases, J lost 1 base, and 11 bases lay in between. Looked up from germline, CDR1 is SGHDT and CDR2 is YYEEEE. The CDR3 runs to 13 residues. The CDR3 nucleotides are TGTGCCAGCAACTTACGGACATCCTACGAGCAGTACTTC. Residues: CASNLRTSYEQYF.

This chain links TRBV9 with TRBJ1-2; maybe TRBD1 (6 bases). Germline loops: CDR1 SGDLS, CDR2 YYNGEE. Trimming stripped 0 bases from V and 4 bases from J, with 7 bases between. CDR3 size: 13 residues. The DNA for the CDR3 is TGTGCCAGCAGCGTAGGGACAGCCTATGGCTACACCTTC. Protein: CASSVGTAYGYTF.

The chain employs TRBV18 and TRBJ2-1; no clear D. Germline V gene lookup returns CDR1 KGHSH and CDR2 LQKENI. The CDR3 is 12 amino acids. Trimming pared 2 bases from V and 7 bases from J, leaving 6 bases between. The CDR3 region has the DNA TGTGCCAGCTCACCATCTAAGAATGAGCAGTTCTTC. It yields the protein CASSPSKNEQFF.

The genes are TRBV7-6 and TRBJ2-5; 15 bases match TRBD2. V shed 0 bases, J shed 2 bases, and the junction held 7 bases outside the gene matches. The CDR3 loop spans 19 amino acids. Germline V gives CDR1 SGHVS, CDR2 FNYEAQ. CDR3 coding DNA: TGTGCCAGCAGCTTAGCGTGGACTAGCGGGAGGGCCGATCAAGAGACCCAGTACTTC. Residues: CASSLAWTSGRADQETQYF.

This clonotype was seen ten or more times. The chain recombines TRBV4-1 with TRBJ1-3; D gene ambiguous. Per germline, CDR1 MGHRA and CDR2 YSYEKL. V was cut by 2 bases and J by 2 bases, with 13 bases left in between. The CDR3 has 16 amino acids. CDR3 in DNA: TGCGCCAGCAGCCAAACCGTTACATCAACTGGAAACACCATATATTTT. It specifies CASSQTVTSTGNTIYF.

The table lists this clonotype with a few counts. The chain couples TRBV2 to TRBJ2-7; 7 nucleotides align to TRBD1. With 6 bases clipped from V and 4 bases from J, the junction kept 9 bases outside the gene matches. The CDR3 runs to 14 residues. Germline CDR1 and CDR2: SNHLY and FYNNEI. CDR3 sequence: CASRPRAGGYEQYF. DNA for the CDR3: TGTGCCAGCAGACCCCGGGCAGGGGGTTACGAGCAGTACTTC.